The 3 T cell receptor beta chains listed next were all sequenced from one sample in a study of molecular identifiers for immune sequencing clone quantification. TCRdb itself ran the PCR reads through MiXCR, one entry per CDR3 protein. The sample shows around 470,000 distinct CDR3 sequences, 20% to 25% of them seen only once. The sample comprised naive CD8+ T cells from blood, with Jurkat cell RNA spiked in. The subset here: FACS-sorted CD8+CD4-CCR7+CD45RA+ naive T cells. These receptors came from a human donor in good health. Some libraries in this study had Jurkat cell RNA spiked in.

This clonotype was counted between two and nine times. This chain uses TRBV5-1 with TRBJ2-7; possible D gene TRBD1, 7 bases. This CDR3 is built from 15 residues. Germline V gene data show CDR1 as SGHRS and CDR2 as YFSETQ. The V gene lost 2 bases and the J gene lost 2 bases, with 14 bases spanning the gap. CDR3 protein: CASSFAQGGTYEQYF. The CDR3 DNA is TGCGCCAGCAGCTTTGCTCAGGGGGGAACCTACGAGCAGTACTTC.

The CDR3: CATSEAGMQETQYF. The CDR3 coding sequence is TGTGCCACTTCTGAAGCGGGGATGCAAGAGACCCAGTACTTC. V is TRBV15 and J is TRBJ2-5; TRBD2 agrees at 7 bases. The V and J ends lost 9 bases and 2 bases, in that order; junction bases with no gene match: 9. CDR1 is LNHNV and CDR2 is YYDKDF in the germline V gene (reference sequence). There are 14 residues in the CDR3.

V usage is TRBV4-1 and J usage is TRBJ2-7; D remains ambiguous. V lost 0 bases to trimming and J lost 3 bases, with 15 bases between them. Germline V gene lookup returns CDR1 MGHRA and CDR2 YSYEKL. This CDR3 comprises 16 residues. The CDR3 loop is CASSQDGQPDVYEQYF. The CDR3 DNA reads TGCGCCAGCAGCCAAGATGGGCAGCCCGACGTCTACGAGCAGTACTTC.